This TCR beta chain is drawn from a study of T-cell reconstitution after alpha-beta-depleted transplantation in children (dated by TCRdb to 2016 to 2018). About the study as a whole: T-cell immune reconstitution after TCRalphabeta/CD19-depleted allogeneic hematopoietic cell transplantation in children was quantitatively tracked in the study by means of TCR repertoire profiling.

Counted from cysteine to phenylalanine, this CDR3 has 14 amino acids. Kept here is only the CDR3 DNA, which spans 42 bases and is read in frame from base 1. The junction carries 11 bases between V and J, which are trimmed by 5 bases and 0 bases respectively. The germline V gene gives CDR1 as SNHLY and CDR2 as FYNNEI. Preparation of the library involved PCR. Sequenced using an Illumina HiSeq 2500. Molecular barcoding was employed in the preparation of TCR libraries, with unique molecular identifiers being used to normalize TCRbeta repertoire quantification. TCRdb redid the processing of the public reads, applying fastp at Q25 and MiXCR, and retained in-frame beta chains. Rows with a matching CDR3 protein are joined into one entry that keeps the most common DNA and genes. The sample table lists hundreds of thousands of distinct CDR3 sequences, more than 10% of them with a count of one. The ten largest clones represent approximately 2.4% of the sample.

This clonotype was seen a few times. The clone's antigen remains unknown. Per-nucleotide qualities are absent, and no much larger clonotype sits a single base away. The TCR comes from a human donor who donated a stem cell graft to a child with acute lymphoblastic leukemia. This chain joins TRBV2 to TRBJ2-7, with no confident D gene call. Sequences were derived from PBMCs from the stem cell graft donor, sampled from the stem cell graft. The nucleotide sequence is given as TGTGCCAGCAGTAACCCAAGCAGCTCCTACGAGCAGTACTTC. Translation gives CASSNPSSSYEQYF.